This TCR beta chain was profiled in a study of beta chain features in type 1 diabetes. The study's findings and limits: In type 1 diabetes patients, VDJ junctions had fewer insertions; deletions at these junctions were more frequent. Patients and controls would share equally any PCR tilt toward shorter templates.

Every bit of the isolated RNA underwent reverse transcription, so sequencing read expressed TCRB transcripts. About 3.57 million reads, on average, came from each naive, central memory and regulatory T cell sample. Method: immunoSEQ multiplex PCR; TCRdb's copy keeps in-frame clones and lacks some. The sample includes about 140,000 clones, 9.7% of them seen just once. The germline gives CDR1 SEHNR, CDR2 FQNEAQ (reference sequence). Trimming stripped 1 base from V and 1 base from J, with 14 bases between. The CDR3 sequence is 18 residues long. Concerning this clone itself: Its antigen is undetermined.

Sequences were obtained from central memory CD4+ T cells from blood. The sequence derives from a woman in her thirties or forties in good health. The J gene is TRBJ2-6, the V gene TRBV7-9; possibly TRBD2 for D (6 bases). This chain's CDR3 is CASSLDIGGLSGANVLTF. CDR3 nucleotide sequence: TGTGCCAGCAGCTTAGATATCGGGGGACTTTCTGGGGCCAACGTCCTGACTTTC.